These T cell receptor beta chains were read from a single sample in a study of shared T cell receptors in the human thymus. The method was immunoSEQ multiplex PCR; TCRdb's version includes in-frame clones alone and lacks a portion of them. The repertoire holds about 380,000 clones, with 85% to 95% as singletons. Sequencing was carried out using thymocytes. The receptors derive from a human donor. CDR3s include the opening cysteine and the closing phenylalanine or tryptophan. The D gene is left open where the match is weak. Size is stated for part of the rows, as once, few or many counts, or as a class when the clone is expanded.

size,J,D,V,CDR3,DNA
-,TRBJ2-1,TRBD2,TRBV30,CAWSVQTSPGSYNEQFF,TGTGCCTGGAGTGTCCAGACTAGCCCGGGCTCCTACAATGAGCAGTTCTTC
-,TRBJ2-3,-,TRBV7-6,CASSLAPDSPDEDTQYF,TGTGCCAGCAGCTTAGCCCCGGACAGCCCGGACGAGGATACGCAGTATTTT
-,TRBJ2-1,TRBD2,TRBV12-5,CASGLSLAGVYNEQFF,TGTGCTAGTGGTTTGTCCCTAGCGGGAGTCTACAATGAGCAGTTCTTC
-,TRBJ1-3,-,TRBV4-3,CASSQAPDSYSGNTIYF,TGCGCCAGCAGCCAAGCTCCTGACAGCTACTCTGGAAACACCATATATTTT
-,TRBJ1-4,TRBD1,TRBV29-1,CSVAGLRDRGEKLFF,TGCAGCGTTGCCGGGCTCCGGGACAGGGGTGAAAAACTGTTTTTT
-,TRBJ2-3,-,TRBV9,CASSVDRSPDTQYF,TGTGCCAGCAGCGTAGATCGGTCCCCAGATACGCAGTATTTT
-,TRBJ2-2,-,TRBV27,CASSLGGFGGDTVTGELFF,TGTGCCAGCAGTTTAGGGGGGTTTGGGGGCGATACTGTCACCGGGGAGCTGTTTTTT
-,TRBJ2-2,-,TRBV2,CASNEYTGELFF,TGTGCCAGCAATGAGTACACCGGGGAGCTGTTTTTT
-,TRBJ2-5,TRBD1,TRBV5-1,CASSLQGAKETQYF,TGCGCCAGCAGCTTACAGGGGGCGAAAGAGACCCAGTACTTC
once,TRBJ2-7,TRBD1,TRBV7-8,CASSYGQGSRLKRFDEQYF,TGTGCCAGCAGCTACGGACAGGGAAGTCGATTGAAGCGCTTCGACGAGCAGTACTTC
-,TRBJ1-1,-,TRBV19,CASSWSLSGNTEAFF,TGTGCCAGTAGTTGGTCGTTATCGGGGAACACTGAAGCTTTCTTT
-,TRBJ2-1,TRBD2,TRBV6-5,CASSYSGEGRNEQFF,TGTGCCAGCAGTTACTCGGGGGAGGGCCGCAATGAGCAGTTCTTC
once,TRBJ2-1,-,TRBV6-5,CASSSSHNEQFF,TGTGCCAGCAGCTCATCTCACAATGAGCAGTTCTTC
-,TRBJ1-5,TRBD1,TRBV5-8,CASSRTGGVSNQPQHF,TGTGCCAGCAGCAGGACAGGGGGCGTGAGCAATCAGCCCCAGCATTTT
-,TRBJ2-3,TRBD1,TRBV9,CASSYRDRETDTQYF,TGTGCCAGCAGCTACCGGGACAGGGAAACAGATACGCAGTATTTT
-,TRBJ2-7,-,TRBV13,CASSLKQAQLYEQYF,TGTGCCAGCAGCTTAAAACAGGCCCAACTCTACGAGCAGTACTTC
-,TRBJ2-7,TRBD2,TRBV28,CASSTSGTEQYF,TGTGCCAGCAGCACAAGCGGGACCGAGCAGTACTTC
-,TRBJ2-3,TRBD2,TRBV19,CASNPSGRGDTQYF,TGTGCCAGTAATCCTAGCGGGAGGGGAGATACGCAGTATTTT
-,TRBJ2-3,TRBD2,TRBV30,CAWSGGTSGRSDTQYF,TGTGCCTGGAGCGGGGGGACTAGCGGGAGATCAGATACGCAGTATTTT
-,TRBJ2-1,-,TRBV2,CASAGFNEQFF,TGTGCCAGCGCGGGGTTTAATGAGCAGTTCTTC
-,TRBJ2-7,TRBD2,TRBV11-2,CASSLTGTYVRDYPLEQYF,TGTGCCAGCAGCCTCACCGGGACTTACGTCCGGGACTACCCTTTGGAGCAGTACTTC
-,TRBJ2-1,-,TRBV5-1,CASSTAIRGKGNEQFF,TGCGCCAGCAGCACAGCGATCAGGGGCAAGGGCAATGAGCAGTTCTTC
once,TRBJ1-6,-,TRBV4-1,CASSQDPTDGRVCSPLHF,TGCGCCAGCAGCCAAGATCCCACGGACGGACGGGTCTGCTCACCCCTCCACTTT
-,TRBJ2-1,TRBD1,TRBV6-4,CASRNRGEAPSSYNEQFF,TGTGCCAGCCGAAACAGGGGCGAAGCCCCGAGCTCCTACAATGAGCAGTTCTTC
-,TRBJ2-7,-,TRBV25-1,CASSPGTDYEQYF,TGTGCCAGCAGCCCTGGGACTGACTACGAGCAGTACTTC
-,TRBJ1-2,-,TRBV19,CASQTAGPYGYTF,TGTGCCTCTCAAACGGCAGGACCCTATGGCTACACCTTC
-,TRBJ2-7,-,TRBV28,CASSLCVNEQYF,TGTGCCAGCAGTTTATGCGTTAACGAGCAGTACTTC
-,TRBJ2-7,TRBD1,TRBV27,CASSLSNPRGPEQYF,TGTGCCAGCAGTTTATCGAATCCAAGGGGGCCCGAGCAGTACTTC